These T cell receptor beta chains were read from a single sample in a study of T cell responses to AZD1222 COVID-19 vaccine. The table came from immunoSEQ multiplex PCR; TCRdb's copy has only in-frame clones and leaves some out. The table lists roughly 160,000 clones, roughly nine tenths of them singletons. The source material was peripheral blood, sampled on day 0 of AZD1222 vaccination. These receptors were obtained from an adult in good health. The CDR3 runs from the conserved cysteine through the conserved F or W. The order of the fields is J gene, clone size, V gene, CDR3 protein. The listing skips clone size in some rows; elsewhere it reads once, few, many or a size class.

>TRBJ2-2|NA|TRBV12-3/TRBV12-4
CASSGSFELFF
>TRBJ1-5|NA|TRBV7-9
CASSLGQGNQPQHF
>TRBJ2-3|NA|TRBV6-1
CASSEASFGGADTQYF
>TRBJ1-2|NA|TRBV4-3
CASSQEGIRGYTF
>TRBJ1-2|NA|TRBV2
CASNINHRDRDNYGYTF
>TRBJ1-1|NA|TRBV5-6
CASSLTRGRLSSSAFF
>TRBJ2-5|NA|TRBV6-5
CASSYSETQYF
>TRBJ1-2|once|TRBV6-5
CASSSRQGASYGYTF
>TRBJ1-5|NA|TRBV28
CASRSGQGNQPQHF
>TRBJ2-1|NA|TRBV7-2
CASSSPGIGSYNEQFF
>TRBJ1-1|NA|TRBV6-2/TRBV6-3
CASSRLADNTEAFF